One sample yielded the 17 T cell receptor beta chains listed below, sequenced in a study of T-cell reconstitution after alpha-beta-depleted transplantation in children. This sample's TCRbeta library carried unique molecular identifier barcodes. One entry per CDR3 protein, called by TCRdb with MiXCR from the PCR reads. The table has some 280,000 distinct CDR3 sequences, more than 8% seen once. Source: PBMCs from the stem cell graft donor, taken from the stem cell graft. The origin of the receptors is a human donor who donated a stem cell graft to a child with SCID.

This rearrangement joins TRBV7-9 to TRBJ2-6; D remains ambiguous. Germline assignment: CDR1 SEHNR and CDR2 FQNEAQ (reference sequence). Trimming shortened V by 3 bases and J by 0 bases, and 9 bases separated the two germline ends. This CDR3 is 16 amino acids long. Here the CDR3 DNA reads TGTGCCAGCAGCTTCCTCCTAGACTCTGGGGCCAACGTCCTGACTTTC. Encoded protein: CASSFLLDSGANVLTF.

As concerns this clonotype: A much larger clone differs by one base, so this may be a read error. This rearrangement joins TRBV3-1 to TRBJ2-6, with 7 bases matching TRBD2. This CDR3 has 18 residues. Germline lookup yields CDR1 LGHDT and CDR2 YNNKEL (reference sequence). In DNA form, the CDR3 reads TGTGCCAGCAGTTACTCAGTCAGGGACTACTCTTGGGCCAACGTCCTGACTTTC. Translated, it gives CASSYSVRDYSWANVLTF.

The chain is built from TRBV7-9 and TRBJ2-7, with D perhaps assigned TRBD1 or TRBD2 (5 bases each). CDR1 is SEHNR, CDR2 FQNEAQ, per germline (reference sequence). There are 12 residues in the CDR3. Trimming cost V 8 bases and J 2 bases, with 10 bases left between them. The CDR3 DNA reads as TGTGCCAGCCGGGACCGTACCTACGAGCAGTACTTC. This gives the protein CASRDRTYEQYF.

This clonotype was counted a few times. This chain joins TRBV20-1 and TRBJ2-3, with D maybe TRBD2 (6 bases). The germline gives CDR1 DFQATT, CDR2 SNEGSKA (reference sequence). Deletions cut 5 bases from V and 2 bases from J, with 14 bases between. The CDR3 spans 14 residues. CDR3 region: CSARLGLTTDTQYF. CDR3 bases: TGCAGTGCTCGCCTTGGACTAACCACAGATACGCAGTATTTT.

This clonotype was picked up a small number of times. The CDR3 spells CSVLPRLNEKLFF. CDR3 nucleotides: TGCAGCGTCCTCCCCAGGCTTAATGAAAAACTGTTTTTT. This sequence joins TRBV29-1 and TRBJ1-4; D is unresolved. V gave up 6 bases and J gave up 4 bases, with 12 bases separating them. CDR3 length: 13 residues. Germline V gene lookup returns CDR1 SQVTM and CDR2 ANQGSEA.

This clonotype was picked up many times. V is TRBV12-3 or TRBV12-4 and J is TRBJ2-7; D gene ambiguous. V shed 5 bases and J shed 0 bases, with 11 bases lying between them. This CDR3 has 14 amino acids. The DNA of the CDR3 is TGTGCCAGCAGTCAAAGAAGGGTCTCCTACGAGCAGTACTTC. Encoded protein: CASSQRRVSYEQYF.

This clonotype occurred a few times. The CDR3 sequence: CASKTGGGFSSQPQHF. The CDR3 DNA follows: TGTGCCAGCAAAACAGGGGGCGGGTTTTCCAGTCAGCCCCAGCATTTT. This rearrangement joins TRBV27 to TRBJ1-5, with TRBD1 matching 9 bases. There are 16 residues in the CDR3. The J segment lost 6 bases and the V segment lost 7 bases, leaving 13 bases of the junction unmatched. Germline CDR1 reads MNHEY; CDR2 reads SMNVEV (reference sequence).

This clonotype was found a few times. The V and J genes are TRBV4-1 and TRBJ1-1; D not certain. V lost 2 bases and J lost 1, with 17 bases in between. Looked up from germline, CDR1 is MGHRA and CDR2 is YSYEKL. CDR3 length: 17 residues. CDR3: CASSQSLPGPGNTEAFF. As DNA, the CDR3 is TGCGCCAGCAGCCAATCCCTCCCGGGTCCAGGGAACACTGAAGCTTTCTTT.

As DNA, the CDR3 is TGTGCCAGCAGCTTAGATGTCGATAAAGAGACCCAGTACTTC. Encoded protein: CASSLDVDKETQYF. This rearrangement joins TRBV11-2 to TRBJ2-5; D remains unclear. Trimming pared 0 bases from V and 3 bases from J, leaving 8 bases between. The CDR3 loop spans 14 amino acids. Germline V gives CDR1 SGHAT, CDR2 FQNNGV. Filled out from reference TRBV11-2 and TRBJ2-5, the complete variable domain reads EAGVAQSPRYKIIEKRQSVAFWCNPISGHATLYWYQQILGQGPKLLIQFQNNGVVDDSQLPKDRFSAERLKGVDSTLKIQPAKLEDSAVYLCASSLDVDKETQYFGPGTRLLVL.

The J gene is TRBJ1-3, the V gene TRBV6-1, with D maybe TRBD1 (6 bases). V lost 8 bases and J lost 4, with 18 bases in between. This CDR3 has 15 residues. Per the germline V gene, CDR1 is MNHNS and CDR2 is SASEGT. The chain's CDR3 is CASGNYGGSGNTIYF. CDR3 coding DNA: TGTGCCAGCGGTAATTACGGGGGCTCCGGAAACACCATATATTTT.

The chain employs TRBV6-5 and TRBJ2-7, with D possibly TRBD2 on 5 matching bases. CDR3 length: 15 amino acids. The V gene's germline CDR1 is MNHEY and CDR2 SVGAGI. Trimming took off 6 bases at V and 2 bases at J, with 17 bases between the two ends. CDR3 sequence (DNA): TGTGCCAGCAGCTCCCCGCTAGCACCCCCCTACGAGCAGTACTTC. This gives the protein CASSSPLAPPYEQYF.

The chain links TRBV12-3 or TRBV12-4 to TRBJ2-3, with D hard to call. CDR3 size: 15 residues. Trimming removed 6 bases at V and 1 base at J, with 14 bases between. DNA for the CDR3: TGTGCCAGCAGAGAACTCGGGTTGCGCACAGATACGCAGTATTTT. Amino acids: CASRELGLRTDTQYF.

This clonotype was seen repeatedly, ten times or more. V is TRBV18 and J is TRBJ2-3, with 12 bases fitting TRBD2. Germline V CDR1 and CDR2: KGHSH, LQKENI. There are 16 residues in the CDR3. V lost 6 bases to trimming and J lost 5 bases; unmatched junction nucleotides: 9. This chain's CDR3 is CASSLSSGGAKDTQYF. The CDR3 nucleotides read TGTGCCAGCTCTCTTTCTAGCGGGGGGGCCAAAGATACGCAGTATTTT.

In its sample, this clonotype was seen a few times. The chain uses TRBV6-5 and TRBJ1-4, with a weak D call TRBD1 (5 bases). This CDR3 spans 16 amino acids. V shed 2 bases and J shed 0 bases, with 10 bases lying between them. CDR1 and CDR2 (germline): MNHEY, SVGAGI. In nucleotides, the CDR3 is TGTGCCAGCAGTTACGGCAGGGCGCCAACTAATGAAAAACTGTTTTTT. Amino acid sequence: CASSYGRAPTNEKLFF.

This clonotype is a singleton in its sample. A much larger clonotype is one base distant, so this may be a read error. J is TRBJ2-6 and V is TRBV5-4; a possible D gene is TRBD2 (6 bases). The CDR3 has 17 amino acids. CDR1 and CDR2 from the germline V gene are SGHNT and YYREEE (reference sequence). The CDR3 DNA sequence: TGTGCCAGCAGCTTGTCGGGGCTAGCGCTTGGGGCCAACATCCTGACTTTC. This encodes CASSLSGLALGANILTF.

This clonotype came up once. This may be a read error: a much more frequent sequence differs by one nucleotide. The gene calls are TRBV15 and TRBJ2-2; D might be TRBD1 (5 bases). V was cut by 0 bases and J by 3 bases, with 17 bases left in between. The CDR3 runs to 18 residues. Per the germline V gene, CDR1 is LNHNV and CDR2 is YYDKDF (reference sequence). In DNA, the CDR3 is TGTGCCACCAGCAGAGATCCCTCACGGAACAGGCACACCGGGGAGCTGTTTTTT. It encodes CATSRDPSRNRHTGELFF.

There are many counts of this clonotype. V gene TRBV21-1 combines with J gene TRBJ1-2. TRBV21-1 is assigned pseudogene status. The CDR3 sequence is 19 residues long. The CDR3 is CASSKVRVLVTGPLRGYTF. The CDR3 coding sequence is TGTGCCAGCAGCAAAGTCCGGGTCTTAGTAACAGGGCCCTTGCGTGGCTACACCTTC.